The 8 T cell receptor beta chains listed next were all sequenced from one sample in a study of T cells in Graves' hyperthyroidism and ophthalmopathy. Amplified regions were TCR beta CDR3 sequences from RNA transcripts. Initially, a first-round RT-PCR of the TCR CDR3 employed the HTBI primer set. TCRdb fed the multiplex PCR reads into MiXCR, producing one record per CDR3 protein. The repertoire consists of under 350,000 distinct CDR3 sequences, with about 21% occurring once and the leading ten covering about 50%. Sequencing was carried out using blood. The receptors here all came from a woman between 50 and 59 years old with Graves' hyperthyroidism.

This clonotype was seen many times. CDR3 loop: CASSSGLAGETQYF. Written as DNA, the CDR3 is TGTGCCAGCAGCTCGGGACTAGCGGGGGAGACCCAGTACTTC. This chain uses TRBV7-3 with TRBJ2-5; 13 bases fit TRBD2. The germline CDR1 and CDR2 sequences are SGHTA and FQGTGA. CDR3 length: 14 amino acids. V lost 4 bases, J lost 5 bases, and 1 base stayed unmatched.

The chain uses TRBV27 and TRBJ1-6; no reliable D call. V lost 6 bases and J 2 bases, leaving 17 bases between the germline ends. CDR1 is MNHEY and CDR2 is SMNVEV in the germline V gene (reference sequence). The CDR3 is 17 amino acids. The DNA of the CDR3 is TGTGCCAGCAGCCGCTGGTCGGTCGCCGCCTATAATTCACCCCTCCACTTT. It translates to CASSRWSVAAYNSPLHF.

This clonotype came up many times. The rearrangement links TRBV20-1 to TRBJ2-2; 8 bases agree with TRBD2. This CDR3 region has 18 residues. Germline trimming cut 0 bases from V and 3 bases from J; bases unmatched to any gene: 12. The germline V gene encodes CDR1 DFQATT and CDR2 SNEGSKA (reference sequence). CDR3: CSARDDGRALVDTGELFF. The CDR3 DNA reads TGCAGTGCTAGAGATGACGGGAGGGCCCTCGTCGACACCGGGGAGCTGTTTTTT.

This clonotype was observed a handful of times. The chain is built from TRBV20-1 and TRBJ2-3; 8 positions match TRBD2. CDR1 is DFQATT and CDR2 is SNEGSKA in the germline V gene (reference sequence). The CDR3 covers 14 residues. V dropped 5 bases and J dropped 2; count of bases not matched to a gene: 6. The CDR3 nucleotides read TGCAGTGCTGTTACTAGCGGCAACACAGATACGCAGTATTTT. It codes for CSAVTSGNTDTQYF.

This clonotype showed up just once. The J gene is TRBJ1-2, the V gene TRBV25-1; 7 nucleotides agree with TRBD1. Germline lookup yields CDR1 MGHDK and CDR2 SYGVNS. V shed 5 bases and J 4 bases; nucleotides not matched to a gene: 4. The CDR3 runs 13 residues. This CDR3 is CASSRGGSYGYTF. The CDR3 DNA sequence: TGTGCCAGCAGTAGAGGGGGCTCCTATGGCTACACCTTC.

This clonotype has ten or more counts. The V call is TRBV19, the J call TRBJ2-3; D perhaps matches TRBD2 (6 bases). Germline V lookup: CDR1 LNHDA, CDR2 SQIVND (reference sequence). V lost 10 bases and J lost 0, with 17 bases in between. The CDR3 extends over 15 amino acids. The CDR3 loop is CATTSRDPSTDTQYF. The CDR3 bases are TGTGCCACCACCTCGCGGGACCCTAGCACAGATACGCAGTATTTT.

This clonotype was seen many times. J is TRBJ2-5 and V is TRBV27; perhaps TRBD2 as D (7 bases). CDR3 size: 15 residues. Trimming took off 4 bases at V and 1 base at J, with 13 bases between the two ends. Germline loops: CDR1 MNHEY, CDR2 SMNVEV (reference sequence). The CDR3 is CASSWGGTLQETQYF. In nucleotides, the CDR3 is TGTGCCAGCAGTTGGGGGGGGACACTCCAAGAGACCCAGTACTTC.

The CDR3 loop reads CASSLREGGNQPQHF. CDR3 in DNA: TGTGCCAGCAGTCTCAGGGAAGGGGGCAATCAGCCCCAGCATTTT. The V and J genes are TRBV27 and TRBJ1-5, with a tentative D call TRBD1 (5 bases). Germline assignment: CDR1 MNHEY and CDR2 SMNVEV (reference sequence). The CDR3 runs 15 residues. Trimming took off 5 bases at V and 2 bases at J, with 13 bases between the two ends.